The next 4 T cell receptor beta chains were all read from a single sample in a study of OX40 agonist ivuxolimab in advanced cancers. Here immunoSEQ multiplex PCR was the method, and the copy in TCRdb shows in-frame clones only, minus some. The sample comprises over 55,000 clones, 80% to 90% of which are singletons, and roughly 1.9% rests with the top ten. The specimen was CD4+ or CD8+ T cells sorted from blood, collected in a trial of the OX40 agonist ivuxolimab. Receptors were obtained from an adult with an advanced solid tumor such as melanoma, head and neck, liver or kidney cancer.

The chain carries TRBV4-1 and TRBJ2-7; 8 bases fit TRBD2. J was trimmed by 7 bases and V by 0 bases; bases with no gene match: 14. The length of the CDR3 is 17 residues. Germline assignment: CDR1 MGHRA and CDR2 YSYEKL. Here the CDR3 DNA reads TGCGCCAGCAGCCAAGATCCACGGGCTAGCGGGTCTGGGGAGCAGTACTTC. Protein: CASSQDPRASGSGEQYF.

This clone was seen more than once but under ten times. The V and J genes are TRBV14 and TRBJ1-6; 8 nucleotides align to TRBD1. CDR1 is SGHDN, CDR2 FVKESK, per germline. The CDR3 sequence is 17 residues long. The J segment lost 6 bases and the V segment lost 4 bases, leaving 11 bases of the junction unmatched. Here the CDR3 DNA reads TGTGCCAGCAGCCCGCGGACAGGGCTTGAGGGTAATTCACCCCTCCACTTT. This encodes CASSPRTGLEGNSPLHF.

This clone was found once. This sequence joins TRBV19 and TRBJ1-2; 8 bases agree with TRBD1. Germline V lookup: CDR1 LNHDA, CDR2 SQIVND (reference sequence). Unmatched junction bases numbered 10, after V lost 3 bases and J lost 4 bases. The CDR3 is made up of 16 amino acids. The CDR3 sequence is CASSILQGASFYGYTF. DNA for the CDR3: TGTGCCAGTAGTATTTTGCAGGGGGCATCCTTCTATGGCTACACCTTC.

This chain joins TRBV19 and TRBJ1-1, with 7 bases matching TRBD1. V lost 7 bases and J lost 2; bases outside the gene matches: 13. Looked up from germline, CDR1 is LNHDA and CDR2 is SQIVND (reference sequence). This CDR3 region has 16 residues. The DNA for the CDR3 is TGTGCCAGTAACACAATTATGGGGACAGTTAACACTGAAGCTTTCTTT. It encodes CASNTIMGTVNTEAFF.